The present TCR beta chain was sequenced within a study of blood T cell repertoires in COVID-19. The wider study: From the United States, Italy and Spain came samples of acute and convalescent COVID-19.

V dropped 7 bases and J dropped 7 bases, with 19 bases sitting between them. This CDR3 has 14 amino acids. CDR1 and CDR2 from the germline V gene are LGHDT and YNNKEL (reference sequence). Sequenced by immunoSEQ multiplex PCR; TCRdb stores in-frame clones only, minus some. The data show 250,000 or so clones, 70% to 90% seen once. The chain employs TRBV3-1 (or the pseudogene TRBV3-2) and TRBJ2-5; D may be TRBD2 (6 bases). The receptor's source is a man aged 25 to 40 with COVID-19, enrolled during active disease. Sample: peripheral blood. This CDR3 is CASTPMEGMGTQYF. The CDR3 DNA follows: TGTGCCAGCACCCCAATGGAGGGGATGGGGACCCAGTACTTC.